The 13 T cell receptor beta chains below were found in one sample sequenced in a study of shared clonotypes between healthy human individuals. Clones were sequenced by immunoSEQ multiplex PCR, and TCRdb holds only the in-frame ones, with some missing. The sample records 2 million to 2.5 million clones, about nine tenths being singletons. The sequencing input was naive CD4+ T cells from PBMCs. Subset defined: CD45RA+ positively selected. The source is a man younger than 35 in good health. Some clones in this sample may be carry-over from other donors' samples.

The genes are TRBV2 and TRBJ1-1; 7 nucleotides match TRBD1. The germline V gene encodes CDR1 SNHLY and CDR2 FYNNEI. Losses at the gene ends were 6 bases for V and 4 bases for J; bases not matched to a gene: 8. The CDR3 is 14 amino acids. The CDR3 reads CASREPRGFTEAFF. CDR3 bases: TGTGCCAGCAGAGAGCCCAGGGGGTTCACTGAAGCTTTCTTT.

The chain joins TRBV28 to TRBJ2-3, with D unresolved. In germline, CDR1 is MDHEN, CDR2 SYDVKM. Trimming took off 9 bases at V and 0 bases at J, with 13 bases between the two ends. The CDR3 is 14 amino acids. DNA of the CDR3: TGTGCCAGTCGAAGCATGGTTAGCACAGATACGCAGTATTTT. Translation: CASRSMVSTDTQYF.

The genes are TRBV27 and TRBJ1-5; 7 bases are a match to TRBD1. The V segment lost 4 bases and the J segment 6 bases; nucleotides outside the gene matches: 12. CDR1 and CDR2 from the germline V gene are MNHEY and SMNVEV (reference sequence). This CDR3 contains 16 residues. CDR3 residues: CASSSYRGGGSQPQHF. CDR3 sequence (DNA): TGTGCCAGCAGTTCCTACAGGGGAGGGGGGTCTCAGCCCCAGCATTTT.

The chain has TRBV7-2 and TRBJ2-5; D ambiguous. The CDR3 has 14 amino acids. Germline V gene lookup returns CDR1 SGHTA and CDR2 FQGNSA. The germline V and J ends were trimmed by 1 base and 5 bases, with 11 bases remaining between them. The CDR3 reads CASSLDFFTETQYF. CDR3 coding DNA: TGTGCCAGCAGCTTAGATTTTTTTACGGAGACCCAGTACTTC.

V is TRBV30 and J is TRBJ1-2, with 7 bases fitting TRBD1. In germline, CDR1 is GTSNPN, CDR2 SVGIG (reference sequence). The CDR3 length is 13 residues. With V trimmed by 3 bases and J by 3 bases, 4 bases remained unmatched. For the CDR3, the DNA is TGTGCCTGGAGAACAGGGGCGGACTATGGCTACACCTTC. This gives the protein CAWRTGADYGYTF.

The chain joins TRBV2 to TRBJ1-1; 9 bases map to TRBD1. The V and J ends lost 6 bases and 4 bases, in that order; junction bases with no gene match: 9. CDR1 is SNHLY, CDR2 FYNNEI, per germline. The CDR3 is 15 residues long. This chain's CDR3 is CASRLPWDRATEAFF. The CDR3 region has the DNA TGTGCCAGCAGACTACCTTGGGACAGGGCCACTGAAGCTTTCTTT.

This chain joins TRBV10-1 and TRBJ2-3, with D perhaps TRBD2 (5 bases). The CDR3 length is 16 residues. V was shortened by 6 bases and J by 3 bases, with 19 bases between the two germline ends. Germline V gives CDR1 WNHNN, CDR2 SYGVQD (reference sequence). DNA of the CDR3: TGCGCCAGCAGGGCCCCAGGCGGGCGGAGGACAGATACGCAGTATTTT. Translation gives CASRAPGGRRTDTQYF.

The chain recombines TRBV7-3 with TRBJ2-5, with 8 bases matching TRBD2. The CDR3 has 15 residues. Germline CDR1 reads SGHTA; CDR2 reads FQGTGA. Trimming cost V 3 bases and J 5 bases; bases outside gene matches: 8. CDR3 protein: CASSFTSGTLETQYF. DNA for the CDR3: TGTGCCAGCAGCTTTACTAGCGGTACTCTGGAGACCCAGTACTTC.

The V and J genes are TRBV7-2 and TRBJ2-2; 15 nucleotides match TRBD2. Trimming cost V 4 bases and J 2 bases; bases outside gene matches: 5. The CDR3 runs to 18 residues. Germline V CDR1 and CDR2: SGHTA, FQGNSA. This CDR3 is CASSSWTSGRANTGELFF. The CDR3 DNA follows: TGTGCCAGCAGCTCGTGGACTAGCGGGAGGGCCAACACCGGGGAGCTGTTTTTT.

This clone was counted a few times. The CDR3 sequence is CASSSLPNYGYTF. CDR3 bases: TGCGCCAGCAGCTCCCTACCAAACTATGGCTACACCTTC. V is TRBV5-1 and J is TRBJ1-2; D gene uncertain. This CDR3 comprises 13 residues. V dropped 3 bases and J dropped 2 bases, with 8 bases sitting between them. Germline V CDR1 and CDR2: SGHRS, YFSETQ.

V and J are TRBV7-8 and TRBJ2-1, with D perhaps being TRBD1 or TRBD2 (6 bases each). With 7 bases removed from V and 4 bases from J, the gap between germline ends came to 29 bases. This CDR3 spans 19 amino acids. In germline, CDR1 is SGHVS, CDR2 FQNEAQ. CDR3 DNA: TGTGCCAGCACCCGACTCCCCGGGGGCCTCCGTCAAATTTACAATGAGCAGTTCTTC. Protein product: CASTRLPGGLRQIYNEQFF.

Worth noting for this clone: One end of the junction is discordant with germline, which a read error may explain. The chain uses TRBV7-2 and TRBJ2-6; the D is unclear. In germline, CDR1 is SGHTA, CDR2 FQGNSA. The CDR3 runs 17 residues. The CDR3 here is CASSLGRARAGANVLTF. The CDR3 nucleotides read TGTGCCAGCAGCTTAGGAAGGGCCCGAGCTGGCGCCAACGTCCTGACTTTC.

This chain joins TRBV30 and TRBJ1-1; D is unclear. The CDR3 is 13 residues long. V lost 2 bases to trimming and J lost 1 base, with 8 bases between them. Germline V gene lookup returns CDR1 GTSNPN and CDR2 SVGIG (reference sequence). CDR3 in amino acids: CAWSMSGNTEAFF. The CDR3 DNA sequence: TGTGCCTGGAGTATGTCAGGGAACACTGAAGCTTTCTTT.